This is a list of T cell receptor beta chains from one sample in a study of shared clonotypes between healthy human individuals. TCRdb's copy holds only in-frame clones and misses some; the assay was immunoSEQ multiplex PCR. The data show some 740,000 clones, almost 95% seen once. The material sequenced was naive CD8+ T cells sorted from blood. These receptor sequences come from a man younger than 40 in good health. CDR3s include the opening cysteine and the closing phenylalanine or tryptophan. The order of the fields is clone size, V gene, J gene, D gene, CDR3 protein, CDR3 DNA. The D gene is left open where the match is weak. Clone size appears in some rows only: once, few, many, or a class for an expanded clone.

-,TRBV7-9,TRBJ1-3,-,CASTSESSGNTIYF,TGTGCCAGCACCTCAGAGAGCTCTGGAAACACCATATATTTT
-,TRBV5-7,TRBJ2-2,-,CASSGADPPLYTGELFF,TGTGCCAGCAGCGGCGCGGACCCCCCCTTATACACCGGGGAGCTGTTTTTT
-,TRBV7-8,TRBJ2-5,-,CASSSFEGFEETQYF,TGTGCCAGCAGCTCATTTGAGGGATTTGAAGAGACCCAGTACTTC
-,TRBV5-1,TRBJ2-1,-,CASSQRTYNEQFF,TGCGCCAGCAGCCAGAGGACCTACAATGAGCAGTTCTTC
-,TRBV27,TRBJ2-7,TRBD1,CASSFFGTGFYEQYF,TGTGCCAGCAGTTTCTTCGGGACAGGATTCTACGAGCAGTACTTC
-,TRBV19,TRBJ2-1,-,CANAGREYVNEQFF,TGTGCCAACGCGGGACGGGAGTACGTAAATGAGCAGTTCTTC
few,TRBV30,TRBJ1-5,-,CAWSAGPAAQHF,TGTGCCTGGAGTGCCGGGCCGGCGGCCCAGCATTTT
-,TRBV5-1,TRBJ2-1,TRBD1,CASSGTGVGNEQFF,TGCGCCAGCAGTGGGACAGGGGTGGGAAATGAGCAGTTCTTC
-,TRBV11-2,TRBJ2-1,-,CASSLTGGNEQFF,TGTGCCAGCAGCTTGACGGGCGGCAATGAGCAGTTCTTC
-,TRBV6-5,TRBJ2-7,-,CASKLSPVYEQYF,TGTGCCAGCAAACTAAGTCCCGTTTACGAGCAGTACTTC
once,TRBV28,TRBJ2-6,-,CASTSFTGTSGANVLTF,TGTGCCAGCACCTCATTCACAGGCACCTCTGGGGCCAACGTCCTGACTTTC
-,TRBV6-1,TRBJ2-7,TRBD2,CASSASFGTSGTGYEQYF,TGTGCCAGCAGTGCATCTTTCGGGACTAGCGGGACAGGCTACGAGCAGTACTTC
-,TRBV7-9,TRBJ2-5,-,CASSLPGDGYFETQYF,TGTGCCAGCAGCCTACCCGGGGACGGGTATTTTGAGACCCAGTACTTC
-,TRBV11-2,TRBJ2-7,TRBD1,CASSLSGGWDEQYF,TGTGCCAGCAGCTTATCAGGGGGCTGGGACGAGCAGTACTTC
-,TRBV11-2,TRBJ2-1,-,CASSLTDEQFF,TGTGCCAGCAGCTTAACCGATGAGCAGTTCTTC
-,TRBV7-2,TRBJ2-7,TRBD2,CASSLVSSGTYEQYF,TGTGCCAGCAGCTTAGTGTCTAGCGGGACCTACGAGCAGTACTTC
once,TRBV28,TRBJ1-5,-,CASSPPGRGNLNQPQHF,TGTGCCAGCAGCCCCCCCGGCAGGGGAAACCTCAATCAGCCCCAGCATTTT
once,TRBV7-9,TRBJ1-1,TRBD1,CASSPRQGVTEAFF,TGTGCCAGCAGCCCCAGACAGGGTGTCACTGAAGCTTTCTTT
-,TRBV29-1,TRBJ2-1,TRBD2,CSVGPPGLAGVFPYNEQFF,TGCAGCGTAGGTCCGCCGGGACTAGCGGGGGTGTTCCCCTACAATGAGCAGTTCTTC
-,TRBV7-9,TRBJ2-5,-,CASSLAQGQETQYF,TGTGCCAGCAGCTTAGCACAGGGCCAAGAGACCCAGTACTTC
once,TRBV10-1,TRBJ2-7,-,CASSSTDSAYEQYF,TGCGCCAGCAGCTCGACCGACAGTGCCTACGAGCAGTACTTC
-,TRBV11-3,TRBJ2-5,TRBD2,CASSWGPSGETQYF,TGTGCCAGCAGCTGGGGACCTAGCGGAGAGACCCAGTACTTC
-,TRBV15,TRBJ1-5,-,CATSMGGSNQPQHF,TGTGCCACCAGCATGGGGGGGAGCAATCAGCCCCAGCATTTT
-,TRBV2,TRBJ2-7,-,CASRQSVYEQYF,TGTGCCAGCAGGCAATCTGTCTACGAGCAGTACTTC
-,TRBV27,TRBJ1-5,TRBD1,CASSSNPGQRNQPQHF,TGTGCCAGCAGTTCGAACCCGGGACAGCGTAATCAGCCCCAGCATTTT
once,TRBV7-9,TRBJ2-1,TRBD2,CASSPRTSGVSYNEQFF,TGTGCCAGCAGCCCCCGGACTAGCGGAGTCTCCTACAATGAGCAGTTCTTC
once,TRBV7-9,TRBJ1-1,-,CASSFRTDEAFF,TGTGCCAGCAGCTTTCGGACAGATGAAGCTTTCTTT
-,TRBV29-1,TRBJ2-7,-,CSVMRTDSYEQYF,TGCAGCGTTATGAGGACAGACTCCTACGAGCAGTACTTC
-,TRBV15,TRBJ2-5,TRBD1,CATSSETGVQETQYF,TGTGCCACCAGCAGCGAGACAGGGGTCCAAGAGACCCAGTACTTC
-,TRBV10-2,TRBJ2-7,-,CASSVDVYEQYF,TGCGCCAGCAGTGTAGACGTGTACGAGCAGTACTTC
-,TRBV11-2,TRBJ2-7,-,CASSLGHYEQYF,TGTGCCAGCAGCTTGGGCCACTACGAGCAGTACTTC
-,TRBV7-9,TRBJ2-1,TRBD1,CASSSDRVSYNEQFF,TGTGCCAGCAGCTCGGACAGGGTTTCCTACAATGAGCAGTTCTTC
-,TRBV7-9,TRBJ2-5,TRBD1,CASSLVGQGETQYF,TGTGCCAGCAGCTTAGTGGGACAGGGAGAGACCCAGTACTTC
-,TRBV5-6,TRBJ1-5,-,CASSLVRDPSDQPQHF,TGTGCCAGCAGCTTGGTTAGGGATCCTTCGGATCAGCCCCAGCATTTT
-,TRBV9,TRBJ2-2,TRBD1,CASSVRQGFDTGELFF,TGTGCCAGCAGCGTCAGACAGGGGTTTGACACCGGGGAGCTGTTTTTT
-,TRBV7-9,TRBJ2-7,-,CASSLESAKGPEQYF,TGTGCCAGCAGCTTAGAAAGTGCGAAAGGCCCCGAGCAGTACTTC